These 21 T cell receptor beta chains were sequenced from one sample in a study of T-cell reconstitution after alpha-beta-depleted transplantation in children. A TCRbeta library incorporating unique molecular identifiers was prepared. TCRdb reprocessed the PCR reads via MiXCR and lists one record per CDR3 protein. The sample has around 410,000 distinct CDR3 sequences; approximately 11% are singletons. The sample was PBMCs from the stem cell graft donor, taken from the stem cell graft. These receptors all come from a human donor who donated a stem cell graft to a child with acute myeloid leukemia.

The CDR3 DNA reads TGTGCCAGCAGTGAGACGGGAACCGGGGAGCTGTTTTTT. Translated: CASSETGTGELFF. The chain couples TRBV6-4 to TRBJ2-2, with a weak D call TRBD2 (5 bases). The CDR3 has 13 amino acids. With 3 bases removed from V and 5 bases from J, the gap between germline ends came to 7 bases. Germline values: CDR1 MRHNA, CDR2 SNTAGT.

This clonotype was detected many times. The CDR3 region is CSVESSPRGTQYF. The CDR3 DNA reads TGCAGCGTTGAGTCTAGCCCTCGCGGGACCCAGTACTTC. The gene calls are TRBV29-1 and TRBJ2-5, with D maybe TRBD2 (5 bases). The V end lost 3 bases, the J end lost 7 bases, and 15 bases lay between the germline ends. Germline V CDR1 and CDR2: SQVTM, ANQGSEA. The CDR3 has 13 amino acids.

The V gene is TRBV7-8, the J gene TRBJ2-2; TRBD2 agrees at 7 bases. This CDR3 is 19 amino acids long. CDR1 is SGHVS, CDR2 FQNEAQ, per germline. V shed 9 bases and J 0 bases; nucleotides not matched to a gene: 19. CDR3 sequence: CASRPHRVERGTNTGELFF. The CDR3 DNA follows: TGTGCCAGTAGGCCCCACCGGGTGGAGCGGGGAACGAACACCGGGGAGCTGTTTTTT.

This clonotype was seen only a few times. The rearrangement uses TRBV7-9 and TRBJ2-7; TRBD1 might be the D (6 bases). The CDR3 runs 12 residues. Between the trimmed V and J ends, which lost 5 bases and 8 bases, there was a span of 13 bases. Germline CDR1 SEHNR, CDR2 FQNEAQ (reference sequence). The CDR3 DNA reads TGTGCCAGCAGCCACAACCGGGACAAGCAGTACGTC. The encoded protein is CASSHNRDKQYV.

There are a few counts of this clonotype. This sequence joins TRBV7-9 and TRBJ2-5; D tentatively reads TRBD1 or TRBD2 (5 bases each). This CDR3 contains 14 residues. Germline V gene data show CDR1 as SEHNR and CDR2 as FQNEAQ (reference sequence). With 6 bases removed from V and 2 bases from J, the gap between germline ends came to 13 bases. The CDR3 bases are TGTGCCAGCAGACAGACCGGGGCTCAAGAGACCCAGTACTTC. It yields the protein CASRQTGAQETQYF.

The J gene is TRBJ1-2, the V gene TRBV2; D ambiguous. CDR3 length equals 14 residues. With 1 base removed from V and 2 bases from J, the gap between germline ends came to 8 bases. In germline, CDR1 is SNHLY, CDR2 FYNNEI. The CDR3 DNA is TGTGCCAGCAGTGAAGAGGGTCAGAACTATGGCTACACCTTC. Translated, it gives CASSEEGQNYGYTF. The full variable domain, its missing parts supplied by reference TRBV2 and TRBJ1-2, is EPEVTQTPSHQVTQMGQEVILRCVPISNHLYFYWYRQILGQKVEFLVSFYNNEISEKSEIFDDQFSVERPDGSNFTLKIRSTKLEDSAMYFCASSEEGQNYGYTFGSGTRLTVV.

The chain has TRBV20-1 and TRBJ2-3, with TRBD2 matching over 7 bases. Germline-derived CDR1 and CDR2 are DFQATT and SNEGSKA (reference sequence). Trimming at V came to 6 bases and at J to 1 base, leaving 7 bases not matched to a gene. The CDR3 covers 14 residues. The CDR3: CSAPPSGGTDTQYF. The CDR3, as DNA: TGCAGTGCCCCCCCGAGCGGGGGCACAGATACGCAGTATTTT.

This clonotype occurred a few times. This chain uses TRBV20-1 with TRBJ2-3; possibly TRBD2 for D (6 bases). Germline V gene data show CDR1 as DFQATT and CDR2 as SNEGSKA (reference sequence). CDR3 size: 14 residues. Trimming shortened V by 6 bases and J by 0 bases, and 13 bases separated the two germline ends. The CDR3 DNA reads TGCAGTGCCGGAGGGACTGCTAGCACAGATACGCAGTATTTT. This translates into CSAGGTASTDTQYF.

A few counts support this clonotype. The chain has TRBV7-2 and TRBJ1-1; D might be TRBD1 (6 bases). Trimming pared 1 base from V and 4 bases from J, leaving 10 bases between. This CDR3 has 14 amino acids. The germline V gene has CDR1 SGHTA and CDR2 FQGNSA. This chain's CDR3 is CASSLGGGVTEAFF. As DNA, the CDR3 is TGTGCCAGCAGCTTAGGAGGGGGGGTCACTGAAGCTTTCTTT.

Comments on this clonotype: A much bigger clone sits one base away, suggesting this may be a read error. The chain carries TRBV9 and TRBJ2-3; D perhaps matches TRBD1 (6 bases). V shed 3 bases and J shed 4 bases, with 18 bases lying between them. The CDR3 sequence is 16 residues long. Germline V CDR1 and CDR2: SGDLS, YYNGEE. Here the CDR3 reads CASSARQVEISDTQYF. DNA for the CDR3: TGTGCCAGCAGCGCCCGACAGGTTGAAATTTCAGATACGCAGTATTTT. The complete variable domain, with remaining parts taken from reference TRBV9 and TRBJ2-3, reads DSGVTQTPKHLITATGQRVTLRCSPRSGDLSVYWYQQSLDQGLQFLIQYYNGEERAKGNILERFSAQQFPDLHSELNLSSLELGDSALYFCASSARQVEISDTQYFGPGTRLTVL.

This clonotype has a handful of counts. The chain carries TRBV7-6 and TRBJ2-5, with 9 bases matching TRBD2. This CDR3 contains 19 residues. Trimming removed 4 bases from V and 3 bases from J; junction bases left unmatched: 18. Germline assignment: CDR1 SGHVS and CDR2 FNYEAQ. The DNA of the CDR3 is TGTGCCAGCAGCTCTATCCATAGGGGGGAGCGGGAGGCCAAAGAGACCCAGTACTTC. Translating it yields CASSSIHRGEREAKETQYF. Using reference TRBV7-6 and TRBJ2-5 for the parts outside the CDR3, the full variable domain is GAGVSQSPRYKVTKRGQDVALRCDPISGHVSLYWYRQALGQGPEFLTYFNYEAQQDKSGLPNDRFSAERPEGSISTLTIQRTEQRDSAMYRCASSSIHRGEREAKETQYFGPGTRLLVL.

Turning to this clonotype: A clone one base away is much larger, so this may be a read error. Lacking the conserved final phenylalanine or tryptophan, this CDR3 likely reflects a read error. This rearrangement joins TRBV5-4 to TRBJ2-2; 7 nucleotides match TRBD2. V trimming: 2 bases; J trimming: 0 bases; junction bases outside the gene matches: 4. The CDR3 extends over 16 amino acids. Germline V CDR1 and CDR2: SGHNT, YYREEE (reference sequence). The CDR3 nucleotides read TGTGCCAGCAGCTTCGGGGGGAAAGCGAACACCGGGGAGCTGTTTTTG. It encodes CASSFGGKANTGELFL.

The CDR3 nucleotides are TGCGCCAGCAGCCCGGGGTCGGGCTCCTATAATTCACCCCTCCACTTT. This sequence encodes CASSPGSGSYNSPLHF. J is TRBJ1-6 and V is TRBV5-1, with D unclear. V was trimmed by 4 bases and J by 0 bases, leaving 11 bases between them. Germline V lookup: CDR1 SGHRS, CDR2 YFSETQ. The CDR3 is 16 residues long.

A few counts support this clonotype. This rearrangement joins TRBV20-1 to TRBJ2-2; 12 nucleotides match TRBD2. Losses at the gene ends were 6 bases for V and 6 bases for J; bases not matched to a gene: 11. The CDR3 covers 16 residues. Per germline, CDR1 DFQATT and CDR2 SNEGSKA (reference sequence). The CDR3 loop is CSAKGEASGGAGELFF. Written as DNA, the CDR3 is TGCAGTGCCAAGGGAGAGGCTAGCGGGGGGGCCGGGGAGCTGTTTTTT.

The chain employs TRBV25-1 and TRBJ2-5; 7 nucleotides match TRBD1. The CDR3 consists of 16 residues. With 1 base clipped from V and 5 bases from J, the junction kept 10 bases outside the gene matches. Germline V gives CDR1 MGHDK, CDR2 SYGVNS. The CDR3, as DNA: TGTGCCAGCAGTGAATCCTCATCGACAGGGCGGGAGACCCAGTACTTC. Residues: CASSESSSTGRETQYF. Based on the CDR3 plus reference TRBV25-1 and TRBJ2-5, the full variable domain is EADIYQTPRYLVIGTGKKITLECSQTMGHDKMYWYQQDPGMELHLIHYSYGVNSTEKGDLSSESTVSRIRTEHFPLTLESARPSHTSQYLCASSESSSTGRETQYFGPGTRLLVL.

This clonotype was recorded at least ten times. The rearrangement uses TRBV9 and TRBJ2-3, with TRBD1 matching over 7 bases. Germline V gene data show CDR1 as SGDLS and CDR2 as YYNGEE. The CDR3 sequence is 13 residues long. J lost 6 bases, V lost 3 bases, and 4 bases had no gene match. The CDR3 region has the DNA TGTGCCAGCAGCGCAGGGACAGTTGATACGCAGTATTTT. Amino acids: CASSAGTVDTQYF.

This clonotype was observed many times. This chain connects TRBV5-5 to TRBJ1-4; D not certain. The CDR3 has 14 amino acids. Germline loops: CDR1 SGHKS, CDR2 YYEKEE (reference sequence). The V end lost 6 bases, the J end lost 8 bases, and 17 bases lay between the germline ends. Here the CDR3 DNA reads TGTGCCAGCACCCCAGAAATGCTGAGGGAAAAACTGTTTTTT. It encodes CASTPEMLREKLFF.

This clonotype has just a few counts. The CDR3 DNA follows: TGTGCCAGCAGCGTGGGGACGAGCAATGAGCAGTTCTTC. As protein: CASSVGTSNEQFF. J is TRBJ2-1 and V is TRBV11-2, with D tentatively TRBD1 or TRBD2 (5 bases each). The germline V gene has CDR1 SGHAT and CDR2 FQNNGV. The V gene lost 5 bases and the J gene lost 6 bases, with 11 bases spanning the gap. The CDR3 runs 13 residues.

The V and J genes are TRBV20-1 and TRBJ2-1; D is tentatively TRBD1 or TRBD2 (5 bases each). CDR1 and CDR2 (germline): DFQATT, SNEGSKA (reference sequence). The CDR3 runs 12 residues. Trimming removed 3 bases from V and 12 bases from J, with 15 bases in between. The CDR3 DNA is TGCAGTGCTAGGGGGGTCGGTGCGTCGCAGTTCTTC. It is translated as CSARGVGASQFF.

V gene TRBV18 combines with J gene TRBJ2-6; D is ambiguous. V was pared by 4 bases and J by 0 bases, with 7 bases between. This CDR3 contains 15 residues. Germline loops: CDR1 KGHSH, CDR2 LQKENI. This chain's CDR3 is CASSQTTSGANVLTF. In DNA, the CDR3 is TGTGCCAGCTCACAAACTACCTCTGGGGCCAACGTCCTGACTTTC.

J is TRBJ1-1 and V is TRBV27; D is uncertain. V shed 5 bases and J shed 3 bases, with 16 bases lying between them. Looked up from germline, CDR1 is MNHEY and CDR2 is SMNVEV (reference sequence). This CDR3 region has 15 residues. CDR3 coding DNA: TGTGCCAGCAGTCCGGTGGTCGGTCGGGACACTGAAGCTTTCTTT. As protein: CASSPVVGRDTEAFF.